These 17 T cell receptor beta chains share one sample of origin, sequenced in a study of CD8 T cells in ankylosing spondylitis. TCRdb reprocessed the 5' RACE reads with MiXCR, giving one entry per CDR3 protein. In the table there are about 500,000 distinct CDR3 sequences, 12% of which are singletons. The antigens for these receptors are not known. Study-level results: Within ankylosing spondylitis blood, a TCR beta motif made up of seven or eight highly homologous variants appeared to be characteristic.

Sequenced material: blood, either unsorted or a sorted T cell fraction (not recorded which). These receptors all stem from a male donor with ankylosing spondylitis.

V gene TRBV27 combines with J gene TRBJ2-2; a possible D gene is TRBD2 (6 bases). Germline V gives CDR1 MNHEY, CDR2 SMNVEV (reference sequence). The CDR3 totals 17 residues. Trimming removed 5 bases at V and 2 bases at J, with 18 bases between. The CDR3 loop is CASSPSAGQVNTGELFF. CDR3 nucleotides: TGTGCCAGCAGTCCTAGCGCCGGGCAGGTTAACACCGGGGAGCTGTTTTTT.

This clonotype was seen more than once but under ten times. V is TRBV5-1 and J is TRBJ1-1; no clear D gene. The CDR3 is made up of 17 amino acids. The V and J ends lost 4 bases and 0 bases respectively, with 19 bases between them. In germline, CDR1 is SGHRS, CDR2 YFSETQ. CDR3 protein: CASSLGGGSYLNTEAFF. Here the CDR3 DNA reads TGCGCCAGCAGCCTTGGAGGAGGAAGTTATTTGAACACTGAAGCTTTCTTT.

This chain uses TRBV10-3 with TRBJ2-2, with a tentative D call TRBD2 (6 bases). In germline, CDR1 is ENHRY, CDR2 SYGVKD. Trimming pared 0 bases from V and 0 bases from J, leaving 8 bases between. This CDR3 comprises 16 residues. The CDR3 nucleotides are TGTGCCATCAGTGAGTCGGGGGGAACGAACACCGGGGAGCTGTTTTTT. Its protein is CAISESGGTNTGELFF.

V usage is TRBV5-6 and J usage is TRBJ1-2; 7 bases line up with TRBD1. Germline V gene lookup returns CDR1 SGHDT and CDR2 YYEEEE. Losses at the gene ends were 1 base for V and 4 bases for J; bases not matched to a gene: 13. The CDR3 has 17 residues. Written as DNA, the CDR3 is TGTGCCAGCAGCTTGTGTCAGGGGGTGAACTCATGCTATGGCTACACCTTC. Protein product: CASSLCQGVNSCYGYTF. The variable domain in full, with the rest retrieved from reference TRBV5-6 and TRBJ1-2, is DAGVTQSPTHLIKTRGQQVTLRCSPKSGHDTVSWYQQALGQGPQFIFQYYEEEERQRGNFPDRFSGHQFPNYSSELNVNALLLGDSALYLCASSLCQGVNSCYGYTFGSGTRLTVV.

This clonotype came up a few times. This rearrangement joins TRBV29-1 to TRBJ2-1; tentative D call: TRBD2 (5 bases). V was pared by 7 bases and J by 2 bases, with 9 bases between. This CDR3 is built from 12 residues. CDR1 and CDR2 from the germline V gene are SQVTM and ANQGSEA. DNA for the CDR3: TGCAGCGGGGGAGAAACCTACAATGAGCAGTTCTTC. This gives the protein CSGGETYNEQFF.

Many counts were recorded for this clonotype. The V gene is TRBV5-1, the J gene TRBJ2-7, with TRBD1 matching over 7 bases. Germline loops: CDR1 SGHRS, CDR2 YFSETQ. CDR3 length: 15 residues. Losses at the gene ends were 0 bases for V and 2 bases for J; bases not matched to a gene: 5. CDR3 region: CASSLVGQEPYEQYF. CDR3 DNA sequence: TGCGCCAGCAGCTTGGTTGGACAGGAGCCCTACGAGCAGTACTTC.

This clonotype was found a few times. The J gene is TRBJ1-1, the V gene TRBV20-1; 7 nucleotides align to TRBD1. V was pared by 3 bases and J by 4 bases, with 8 bases of the junction left unmatched. Germline V lookup: CDR1 DFQATT, CDR2 SNEGSKA (reference sequence). The length of the CDR3 is 14 residues. The CDR3 nucleotides are TGCAGTGCTAGTTGGGGCAGGGGGACCACTGAAGCTTTCTTT. Its protein product is CSASWGRGTTEAFF.

This clonotype came up a few times. The gene calls are TRBV18 and TRBJ2-1; the match to TRBD1 covers 7 bases. The CDR3 is made up of 16 amino acids. Germline lookup yields CDR1 KGHSH and CDR2 LQKENI. V gave up 4 bases and J gave up 0 bases; unmatched junction bases: 6. CDR3 nucleotides: TGTGCCAGCTCACAACAGGGGAAATCCTCCTACAATGAGCAGTTCTTC. Protein sequence: CASSQQGKSSYNEQFF.

This clonotype has only a few counts. This sequence joins TRBV7-9 and TRBJ2-1, with TRBD2 as a possible D gene (5 bases). The germline V gene has CDR1 SEHNR and CDR2 FQNEAQ (reference sequence). The CDR3 covers 17 residues. V lost 0 bases to trimming and J lost 7 bases, with 19 bases between them. The CDR3 nucleotides are TGTGCCAGCAGCTTAGCTACCGGGAACCGGAGAAGTAATGAGCAGTTCTTC. Protein sequence: CASSLATGNRRSNEQFF.

The sample holds a few counts of this clonotype. The gene calls are TRBV20-1 and TRBJ2-7, with TRBD2 identical over 7 bases. V lost 2 bases, J lost 3 bases, and 7 bases stayed unmatched. Looked up from germline, CDR1 is DFQATT and CDR2 is SNEGSKA (reference sequence). The CDR3 runs to 14 residues. In nucleotides, the CDR3 is TGCAGTGCTAGATGGGGGGGGTCCCTCTACGAGCAGTACTTC. It codes for CSARWGGSLYEQYF.

V gene TRBV5-1 combines with J gene TRBJ2-3; 9 bases match TRBD2. Germline loops: CDR1 SGHRS, CDR2 YFSETQ. CDR3 length equals 15 residues. V gave up 1 base and J gave up 6 bases; unmatched junction bases: 6. The DNA for the CDR3 is TGCGCCAGCAGCTTGCTAGCGGGGTCATCCGATACGCAGTATTTT. It yields the protein CASSLLAGSSDTQYF.

This clonotype was seen a handful of times. This chain joins TRBV5-5 and TRBJ1-1; D gene ambiguous. The length of the CDR3 is 15 residues. The germline V gene encodes CDR1 SGHKS and CDR2 YYEKEE (reference sequence). The ends were cut back, 4 bases at V and 6 bases at J, with 19 bases in the middle. CDR3 protein: CASSPLGSIGPEAFF. The CDR3 nucleotides are TGTGCCAGCAGCCCACTAGGGTCAATTGGTCCTGAAGCTTTCTTT.

The genes are TRBV7-9 and TRBJ1-6; D is unresolved. V dropped 6 bases and J dropped 10 bases, with 22 bases sitting between them. Germline CDR1 SEHNR, CDR2 FQNEAQ (reference sequence). The CDR3 is 16 residues long. CDR3 sequence reads: CASRLGSEAGGSPLHF. The CDR3 coding sequence is TGTGCCAGCAGGCTCGGGAGTGAGGCCGGAGGATCACCCCTCCACTTT.

The rearrangement joins TRBV5-1 to TRBJ2-2; unclear D gene. CDR3 length: 14 amino acids. In germline, CDR1 is SGHRS, CDR2 YFSETQ. The V and J ends lost 3 bases and 0 bases respectively, with 6 bases between them. The CDR3 DNA sequence: TGCGCCAGCAGCTCCAACTCGAACACCGGGGAGCTGTTTTTT. It encodes CASSSNSNTGELFF.

This clonotype occurred a few times. The J gene is TRBJ2-3, the V gene TRBV5-6, with a tentative D call TRBD1 (5 bases). The CDR3 runs 14 residues. Trimming pared 1 base from V and 1 base from J, leaving 7 bases between. The germline V gene encodes CDR1 SGHDT and CDR2 YYEEEE. The CDR3 here is CASSLLQGTDTQYF. The CDR3 bases are TGTGCCAGCAGCTTGCTACAGGGCACAGATACGCAGTATTTT. The full variable domain, in which reference TRBV5-6 and TRBJ2-3 provide the parts outside the CDR3, is DAGVTQSPTHLIKTRGQQVTLRCSPKSGHDTVSWYQQALGQGPQFIFQYYEEEERQRGNFPDRFSGHQFPNYSSELNVNALLLGDSALYLCASSLLQGTDTQYFGPGTRLTVL.

This clonotype was recorded a few times. This chain joins TRBV7-2 and TRBJ2-7; D unclear. The V end lost 6 bases, the J end lost 2 bases, and 17 bases lay between the germline ends. The CDR3 is 15 amino acids. Looked up from germline, CDR1 is SGHTA and CDR2 is FQGNSA. The CDR3 reads CASRYSPAQPYEQYF. DNA for the CDR3: TGTGCCAGCAGGTATAGCCCCGCACAACCCTACGAGCAGTACTTC. Looking up the rest from reference TRBV7-2 and TRBJ2-7 gives the full variable domain: GAGVSQSPSNKVTEKGKDVELRCDPISGHTALYWYRQSLGQGLEFLIYFQGNSAPDKSGLPSDRFSAERTGGSVSTLTIQRTQQEDSAVYLCASRYSPAQPYEQYFGPGTRLTVT.

The chain uses TRBV5-5 and TRBJ2-1, with D perhaps matching TRBD2 (6 bases). CDR3 length: 15 residues. The V gene's germline CDR1 is SGHKS and CDR2 YYEKEE (reference sequence). The V end lost 0 bases, the J end lost 11 bases, and 18 bases lay between the germline ends. The DNA of the CDR3 is TGTGCCAGCAGCTTGGGTGGGACTCATCTACAGCAGCAGTTCTTC. Translating gives CASSLGGTHLQQQFF. Drawing the rest from reference TRBV5-5 and TRBJ2-1, the complete variable domain is DAGVTQSPTHLIKTRGQQVTLRCSPISGHKSVSWYQQVLGQGPQFIFQYYEKEERGRGNFPDRFSARQFPNYSSELNVNALLLGDSALYLCASSLGGTHLQQQFFGPGTRLTVL.